This T cell receptor (beta chain) was observed in a study of CD8 T cells in Susac syndrome (dated by TCRdb to 2018 to 2020). Study-wide context: The study used repertoire sequencing to test whether antigen drove CD8+ T cell activation and differentiation in Susac syndrome. The study compared CD8+ T cell repertoire clonality among eleven to twelve healthy donors, around 14 Susac syndrome patients and fewer than 19 multiple sclerosis patients. Overall study outcomes, separate from this receptor: The number of individuals in the TCR sequencing and HLA analysis was recognized as being relatively small.

CDR1 is given as DFQATT and CDR2 as SNEGSKA, both from the germline V gene (reference sequence). From the cysteine through the phenylalanine, the CDR3 covers 12 amino acids. Just CDR3 DNA is preserved here, 36 bases in frame from base 1. Trimming at the junction amounts to 5 bases on V and 4 bases on J, and the germline ends lie 11 bases apart. RNA was extracted with the RNeasy kit and roughly 0.45 to 1 ug was reverse transcribed using random hexamers. The immunoSEQ multiplex PCR assay, covering 54 Vbeta and 13 Jbeta segments, was used to amplify TCR beta CDR3 regions. PCR amplification bias was corrected by using a synthetic template baseline for primer optimization and computational correction. In the original analysis: Reads were assigned to V, D and J genes according to IMGT and analyzed in immunoSEQ Analyzer, with only productive sequences retained. Clonality was calculated as one minus the Shannon entropy normalized by log2 of the number of productive unique sequences. For each patient and control, public and private clones were evaluated among the 100 most prevalent clones. Clones were defined as Susac-specific if absent from the healthy and MS cohorts, from under 1,200 published viral clones and from other ImmuneACCESS disease sequences. The public sequencing data were trimmed at Q25 with fastp and processed into clonotypes with MiXCR by TCRdb, which kept only in-frame beta chains. Entries are consolidated by CDR3 protein sequence, retaining the most common genes and DNA. TCRdb, not the authors, supplied the V and J calls. The sample table holds about 66,000 distinct CDR3 sequences, of which about 94% were seen once. Under 0.6% of the sample is taken by the ten largest.

A remark on this clonotype: Its antigen remains unidentified. No base quality values were provided; no much bigger clone lies one nucleotide off.

Peripheral blood CD8+ and CD4+ T cells from healthy donors, Susac syndrome patients and multiple sclerosis patients were profiled by high-throughput TCR beta sequencing. Treatment-naive patients with stable or active relapsing-remitting disease fulfilling revised McDonald criteria were used as multiple sclerosis controls. Bulk CD8+ and CD4+ T cells were purified by magnetic negative isolation, while CD8+ TEMRA cells were enriched using FACS. Blood was collected in EDTA tubes and processed within 24 hours, with PBMCs isolated through density gradient centrifugation. PBMCs destined for TCR sequencing were cryopreserved in liquid nitrogen and later thawed in a 37 °C water bath. A purity of at least 90% was achieved for sorted or isolated CD4+, CD8+ and CD8+ TEMRA cells.

This sequence was found in a human donor with multiple sclerosis. This chain joins TRBV20-1 to TRBJ1-1, with no confident D gene call. Sequenced: CD8+ T cells from PBMCs. The CDR3 reads as follows: CSARVGSTEAFF. Read as DNA, the sequence is TGCAGTGCTCGAGTCGGGAGCACTGAAGCTTTCTTT.